Presented here are 9 T cell receptor beta chains from one specimen sequenced in a study of shared clonotypes between healthy human individuals (dated by TCRdb to 2020 to 2022). Preparation of the library involved the immunoSEQ multiplex PCR assay. The table was pulled from immuneACCESS by TCRdb, which kept in-frame rearrangements only. Such tables lose some clones; where checked, under half of the loss comes from unresolved V genes, and the rest has no known cause. The table for this sample lists about 1.1 million clones; about 80% of them were counted only once. The ten largest clones capture 0.89% of the sample. Sequenced: memory CD4+ T cells from PBMCs. Read against the paper, the sample's cell subset or site label means: CD45RA-negative fraction. All receptors come from a young man in good health. Some clones in this sample may be carry-over from other donors' samples.

The chain carries TRBV7-2 and TRBJ1-2, with D hard to call. The CDR3 is 14 amino acids. Trimming removed 1 base at V and 7 bases at J, with 13 bases between. The V gene's germline CDR1 is SGHTA and CDR2 FQGNSA. The CDR3 DNA follows: TGTGCCAGCAGCTTAGGCAGGATCCTAGCTGGCTACACCTTC. It translates to CASSLGRILAGYTF.

V and J are TRBV29-1 and TRBJ1-2; the D is unclear. Germline loops: CDR1 SQVTM, CDR2 ANQGSEA. The V end was cut by 3 bases, the J end by 0 bases, with 11 bases between. This CDR3 is 14 amino acids long. The DNA for the CDR3 is TGCAGCGTTGACGGAGGATTAGCTAACTATGGCTACACCTTC. Translated: CSVDGGLANYGYTF.

About this clone: Other nucleotide sequences from this sample produce the same CDR3. The CDR3, as DNA: TGTGCCAGCAGCTTAGAAGGGGCGAACACTGAAGCTTTCTTT. Its translation: CASSLEGANTEAFF. The chain combines TRBV7-9 with TRBJ1-1, with D perhaps matching TRBD1 (5 bases). The CDR3 length is 14 residues. V was shortened by 1 base and J by 1 base, with 7 bases between the two germline ends. The germline gives CDR1 SEHNR, CDR2 FQNEAQ (reference sequence). Based on the CDR3 plus reference TRBV7-9 and TRBJ1-1, the full variable domain is DTGVSQNPRHKITKRGQNVTFRCDPISEHNRLYWYRQTLGQGPEFLTYFQNEAQLEKSRLLSDRFSAERPKGSFSTLEIQRTEQGDSAMYLCASSLEGANTEAFFGQGTRLTVV.

As concerns this clone: The same CDR3 also results from other DNA sequences found in this sample. The rearrangement uses TRBV5-1 and TRBJ2-2; 7 bases match TRBD2. Per germline, CDR1 SGHRS and CDR2 YFSETQ. CDR3 size: 16 residues. V dropped 0 bases and J dropped 0; count of bases not matched to a gene: 2. The CDR3 is CASSLVGGSNTGELFF. CDR3 coding DNA: TGCGCCAGCAGCTTGGTCGGGGGGTCGAACACCGGGGAGCTGTTTTTT.

This chain links TRBV11-2 with TRBJ2-1, with D possibly TRBD2 on 6 matching bases. From germline, CDR1 is SGHAT and CDR2 FQNNGV. V gave up 8 bases and J gave up 6 bases, with 20 bases separating them. The CDR3 is 15 amino acids. CDR3 bases: TGTGCCAGCGGGGGGTTGAGGGAAAGGTCCAATGAGCAGTTCTTC. Translating it yields CASGGLRERSNEQFF. Supplemented by reference TRBV11-2 and TRBJ2-1, the full variable domain reads EAGVAQSPRYKIIEKRQSVAFWCNPISGHATLYWYQQILGQGPKLLIQFQNNGVVDDSQLPKDRFSAERLKGVDSTLKIQPAKLEDSAVYLCASGGLRERSNEQFFGPGTRLTVL.

Here the CDR3 reads CASRRGLAGPYNEQFF. CDR3 nucleotide sequence: TGTGCCAGCAGGCGGGGACTAGCGGGACCCTACAATGAGCAGTTCTTC. The V gene is TRBV28, the J gene TRBJ2-1; 13 bases fit TRBD2. Germline V gene sequence: CDR1 MDHEN, CDR2 SYDVKM. J lost 2 bases, V lost 6 bases, and 4 bases had no gene match. This CDR3 has 16 amino acids.

The J gene is TRBJ1-1, the V gene TRBV5-1; D perhaps matches TRBD1 (5 bases). V lost 0 bases and J lost 6, with 12 bases in between. Germline V gene data show CDR1 as SGHRS and CDR2 as YFSETQ. This CDR3 contains 14 residues. CDR3 sequence (DNA): TGCGCCAGCAGCTTGGGGCAGGGAGGGTCTGAAGCTTTCTTT. This translates into CASSLGQGGSEAFF.

This clone was observed a few times. The DNA for the CDR3 is TGCGCCAGCAGCCAGGGGACATATCGGAGCTCCTACAATGAGCAGTTCTTC. Its protein product is CASSQGTYRSSYNEQFF. The chain has TRBV4-3 and TRBJ2-1; TRBD1 might be the D (6 bases). Germline CDR1 is LGHNA and CDR2 is YSLEER. V was clipped by 3 bases and J by 0 bases, with 15 bases between them. The CDR3 sequence is 17 residues long.

The J gene is TRBJ1-5, the V gene TRBV27; D remains unclear. CDR1 is MNHEY and CDR2 is SMNVEV in the germline V gene (reference sequence). The CDR3 totals 15 residues. Trimming took 3 bases from V and 0 from J, leaving 9 bases between them. CDR3 sequence reads: CASSFEGYSNQPQHF. CDR3 in DNA: TGTGCCAGCAGTTTCGAAGGGTATAGCAATCAGCCCCAGCATTTT.